Shown below are 32 T cell receptor beta chains from a single sample sequenced in a study of CD8+CD57+ T cells in acquired aplastic anemia. Genomic DNA provided the template from which TCR beta VDJ and CDR3 profiles were obtained. TCRdb re-derived calls from the reads in MiXCR, one entry per CDR3 protein. The table has approximately 220,000 distinct CDR3 sequences, over 40% seen once. Patients sequenced had flow cytometry evidence of CD8+CD57+ cell expansion. Input material: sorted CD4+, CD8+, or CD8+CD57+ T cells (not recorded which) from PBMCs. These receptors all stem from a human donor with aplastic anemia.

The chain joins TRBV7-8 to TRBJ2-1; 10 nucleotides align to TRBD1. Trimming at V came to 6 bases and at J to 4 bases, leaving 6 bases not matched to a gene. The CDR3 is made up of 15 amino acids. Germline CDR1 SGHVS, CDR2 FQNEAQ. The DNA of the CDR3 is TGTGCCAGCAGTGAAAGACAGGGGGCTTACAATGAGCAGTTCTTC. Amino acids: CASSERQGAYNEQFF.

The chain carries TRBV28 and TRBJ1-5; no clear D. Germline assignment: CDR1 MDHEN and CDR2 SYDVKM. This CDR3 has 18 residues. V was pared by 2 bases and J by 0 bases, with 17 bases between. The CDR3: CASSLISRQIDSNQPQHF. Written as DNA, the CDR3 is TGTGCCAGCAGTTTAATTTCCCGGCAGATAGATAGCAATCAGCCCCAGCATTTT.

This clonotype was picked up many times. The gene calls are TRBV19 and TRBJ1-1; possible D gene TRBD1, 5 bases. V gave up 1 base and J gave up 1 base, with 10 bases separating them. From germline, CDR1 is LNHDA and CDR2 SQIVND (reference sequence). The CDR3 contains 15 residues. The CDR3 coding sequence is TGTGCCAGTAGTATAGCCGGGGCCGCGAACACTGAAGCTTTCTTT. It translates to CASSIAGAANTEAFF.

V and J are TRBV7-4 and TRBJ1-2; D is unresolved. The germline gives CDR1 SGHVT, CDR2 SQSDAQ. V shed 5 bases and J shed 0 bases, with 13 bases lying between them. This CDR3 is built from 15 residues. DNA of the CDR3: TGTGCCAGCAGCCGGACGGAGGCCCCTAACTATGGCTACACCTTC. It codes for CASSRTEAPNYGYTF.

In the case of this clonotype: The conserved phenylalanine or tryptophan normally closing the CDR3 is absent here, so this likely arose from a read error. This chain links TRBV7-8 with TRBJ2-3; D ambiguous. The CDR3 length is 13 residues. The germline V gene has CDR1 SGHVS and CDR2 FQNEAQ. CDR3 region: CVSSPSVQDTQYL. CDR3 DNA: TGTGTCAGCAGCCCGTCCGTTCAGGATACGCAGTATTTA.

This clonotype was observed a single time. This chain joins TRBV5-4 and TRBJ2-7; D might be TRBD1 (5 bases). The CDR3 length is 12 residues. Looked up from germline, CDR1 is SGHNT and CDR2 is YYREEE (reference sequence). The CDR3 DNA reads as TGTGCCAGCAGTGAATCCCTTCAGGGCCGGGACGTC. Translated, it gives CASSESLQGRDV.

The rearrangement uses TRBV14 and TRBJ2-5; TRBD2 aligns across 9 bases. J lost 5 bases, V lost 4 bases, and 5 bases had no gene match. CDR1 is SGHDN, CDR2 FVKESK, per germline. CDR3 size: 14 residues. DNA of the CDR3: TGTGCCAGCAGCCTCCTAGCGGGAACTGAGACCCAGTACTTC. Amino acids: CASSLLAGTETQYF. Drawing the rest from reference TRBV14 and TRBJ2-5, the complete variable domain is EAGVTQFPSHSVIEKGQTVTLRCDPISGHDNLYWYRRVMGKEIKFLLHFVKESKQDESGMPNNRFLAERTGGTYSTLKVQPAELEDSGVYFCASSLLAGTETQYFGPGTRLLVL.

J is TRBJ2-5 and V is TRBV6-1, with D perhaps matching TRBD2 (7 bases). Germline V gene data show CDR1 as MNHNS and CDR2 as SASEGT. This CDR3 region has 14 residues. Trimming pared 2 bases from V and 7 bases from J, leaving 14 bases between. For the CDR3, the DNA is TGTGCCAGCAGTGAATTAGGGGGGGCAGGGACCCAGTACTTC. Protein: CASSELGGAGTQYF.

This clonotype was seen a handful of times. The V call is TRBV18, the J call TRBJ1-6; the match to TRBD1 covers 11 bases. Unmatched junction bases numbered 10, after V lost 3 bases and J lost 9 bases. Germline lookup yields CDR1 KGHSH and CDR2 LQKENI. CDR3 length: 17 residues. As DNA, the CDR3 is TGTGCCAGCTCACCTTTGGACAGGGGGCGGGGAGGTTCACCCCTCCACTTT. Protein product: CASSPLDRGRGGSPLHF.

The gene calls are TRBV19 and TRBJ1-5; D is perhaps TRBD1 (5 bases). V dropped 8 bases and J dropped 7 bases, with 15 bases sitting between them. There are 13 residues in the CDR3. Germline CDR1 and CDR2: LNHDA and SQIVND (reference sequence). The CDR3 loop reads CASGAGPGQPQHF. In DNA, the CDR3 is TGTGCCAGTGGGGCGGGGCCGGGGCAGCCCCAGCATTTT.

This clonotype was counted many times. The chain joins TRBV12-3 or TRBV12-4 to TRBJ2-7; no reliable D call. V gave up 5 bases and J gave up 0 bases, with 2 bases separating them. The CDR3 runs 11 residues. CDR3 nucleotides: TGTGCCAGCAGTATCTCCTACGAGCAGTACTTC. Its translation: CASSISYEQYF.

Note on this clonotype: One base away lies a much larger clone, so this may be a sequencing read error. The V gene is TRBV5-1, the J gene TRBJ1-1, with D perhaps matching TRBD1 (6 bases). This CDR3 region has 15 residues. The V end lost 6 bases, the J end lost 3 bases, and 18 bases lay between the germline ends. Germline CDR1 SGHRS, CDR2 YFSETQ. The CDR3 region has the DNA TGCGCCAGCAACACGGGACATTCGGTCGACACTGAAGCTTTCTTT. Translation: CASNTGHSVDTEAFF.

The chain carries TRBV7-9 and TRBJ1-2; 11 bases fit TRBD1. This CDR3 comprises 14 residues. Unmatched junction bases numbered 6, after V lost 5 bases and J lost 7 bases. Looked up from germline, CDR1 is SEHNR and CDR2 is FQNEAQ (reference sequence). The CDR3 sequence: CASSVDGTGGGYTF. CDR3 nucleotide sequence: TGTGCCAGCAGCGTAGACGGGACAGGGGGTGGCTACACCTTC.

Concerning this clonotype: Here the CDR3 omits its conserved ending phenylalanine or tryptophan, so a read error is the likely source. Because the CDR3's place on the DNA is in doubt, the DNA is left out and the CDR3 is given as listed by TCRdb. V gene TRBV24-1 combines with J gene TRBJ1-6; the listed D gene, TRBD1, was not tested against the DNA. CDR1 is KGHDR, CDR2 SFDVKD, per germline. 8 amino acids form the CDR3, both terminal residues included. This CDR3 is CATSGGTV.

This clonotype showed up just a few times. The chain uses TRBV5-1 and TRBJ2-5; 12 bases agree with TRBD2. With 4 bases clipped from V and 2 bases from J, the junction kept 6 bases outside the gene matches. The CDR3 has 16 residues. CDR1 is SGHRS and CDR2 is YFSETQ in the germline V gene. CDR3 sequence: CASSPRLAGVQETQYF. DNA for the CDR3: TGCGCCAGCAGCCCACGACTAGCGGGGGTACAAGAGACCCAGTACTTC.

Many counts were recorded for this clonotype. The gene calls are TRBV18 and TRBJ1-6; D possibly corresponds to TRBD1 (6 bases). The V and J ends lost 3 bases and 7 bases respectively, with 10 bases between them. Germline CDR1 is KGHSH and CDR2 is LQKENI. The CDR3 spans 14 residues. This chain's CDR3 is CASSPEGQNSPLHF. DNA for the CDR3: TGTGCCAGCTCACCGGAGGGACAAAATTCACCCCTCCACTTT.

The V gene is TRBV10-3, the J gene TRBJ1-4, with D unresolved. Looked up from germline, CDR1 is ENHRY and CDR2 is SYGVKD. CDR3 length equals 13 residues. V was shortened by 3 bases and J by 4 bases, with 6 bases between the two germline ends. The CDR3 loop reads CAISDGSNEKLFF. The CDR3 DNA reads TGTGCCATCAGTGATGGGAGTAATGAAAAACTGTTTTTT.

This clonotype occurred many times. The chain joins TRBV19 to TRBJ1-5; D call uncertain. This CDR3 contains 14 residues. The V end was cut by 5 bases, the J end by 1 base, with 9 bases between. The germline CDR1 and CDR2 sequences are LNHDA and SQIVND (reference sequence). The CDR3 protein is CASSGATSNQPQHF. CDR3 nucleotides: TGTGCCAGTAGTGGAGCTACCAGCAATCAGCCCCAGCATTTT.

This clonotype was detected ten times or more. The chain has TRBV7-6 and TRBJ1-3, with no clear D. This CDR3 has 14 residues. V shed 3 bases and J shed 2 bases, with 8 bases lying between them. Germline V lookup: CDR1 SGHVS, CDR2 FNYEAQ. The CDR3 nucleotides read TGTGCCAGCAGCTTGGAGCCAACTGGAAACACCATATATTTT. This translates into CASSLEPTGNTIYF.

This clonotype was recorded many times. The V gene is TRBV6-5, the J gene TRBJ1-1; D unresolved. CDR1 and CDR2 (germline): MNHEY, SVGAGI. The CDR3 spans 12 residues. Trimming took 8 bases from V and 2 from J, leaving 9 bases between them. CDR3 DNA sequence: TGTGCCAGCCGAGTGGTTAACACTGAAGCTTTCTTT. This gives the protein CASRVVNTEAFF.

The chain employs TRBV3-1 and TRBJ1-2; D is undetermined. The length of the CDR3 is 14 residues. From germline, CDR1 is LGHDT and CDR2 YNNKEL (reference sequence). The V end was cut by 3 bases, the J end by 4 bases, with 12 bases between. The CDR3 region has the DNA TGTGCCAGCAGCCAGGACCGGGCCTCCTATGGCTACACCTTC. Encoded protein: CASSQDRASYGYTF.

The sample holds a few counts of this clonotype. The chain links TRBV2 to TRBJ2-3; 9 bases fit TRBD2. CDR3 length: 16 amino acids. CDR1 is SNHLY and CDR2 is FYNNEI in the germline V gene. V trimming: 6 bases; J trimming: 5 bases; junction bases outside the gene matches: 12. DNA for the CDR3: TGTGCCAGCAGGCCCAATCGCGGGGGGGCTGGAGATACGCAGTATTTT. Its translation: CASRPNRGGAGDTQYF.

This chain joins TRBV19 and TRBJ1-5, with 10 positions matching TRBD1. The CDR3 extends over 16 amino acids. V trimming: 6 bases; J trimming: 4 bases; junction bases outside the gene matches: 9. Per germline, CDR1 LNHDA and CDR2 SQIVND (reference sequence). The CDR3 DNA reads as TGTGCCAGTAGGACAGGGACAGGGGAAAGGAATCAGCCCCAGCATTTT. Translating gives CASRTGTGERNQPQHF.

This clonotype has a count of ten or more. The chain carries TRBV7-8 and TRBJ2-7, with D possibly being TRBD1 (5 bases). This CDR3 has 14 amino acids. The V gene's germline CDR1 is SGHVS and CDR2 FQNEAQ. The V end was cut by 3 bases, the J end by 3 bases, with 12 bases between. The CDR3 DNA is TGTGCCAGCAGCTTTGACAGCCAAAACTACGAGCAGTACTTC. Translated: CASSFDSQNYEQYF.

This clonotype was found many times. The chain carries TRBV7-9 and TRBJ2-7, with 7 bases that match TRBD1. Germline trimming cut 4 bases from V and 2 bases from J; bases unmatched to any gene: 5. This CDR3 contains 14 residues. CDR1 is SEHNR, CDR2 FQNEAQ, per germline (reference sequence). The CDR3 DNA sequence: TGTGCCAGCAGCTGGACCGGGACAGCCTACGAGCAGTACTTC. It specifies CASSWTGTAYEQYF. The full variable domain, completed using reference TRBV7-9 and TRBJ2-7, is DTGVSQNPRHKITKRGQNVTFRCDPISEHNRLYWYRQTLGQGPEFLTYFQNEAQLEKSRLLSDRFSAERPKGSFSTLEIQRTEQGDSAMYLCASSWTGTAYEQYFGPGTRLTVT.

The sample holds many counts of this clonotype. This chain uses TRBV5-1 with TRBJ2-3; D gene unclear. The CDR3 extends over 14 amino acids. Trimming took 2 bases from V and 3 from J, leaving 10 bases between them. The germline gives CDR1 SGHRS, CDR2 YFSETQ. CDR3 sequence reads: CASSLETGTDTQYF. For the CDR3, the DNA is TGCGCCAGCAGCTTAGAAACCGGGACAGATACGCAGTATTTT.

The chain joins TRBV19 to TRBJ2-3; D is perhaps TRBD1 or TRBD2 (6 bases each). CDR3 length equals 15 residues. The germline V gene encodes CDR1 LNHDA and CDR2 SQIVND (reference sequence). Trimming removed 3 bases at V and 1 base at J, with 11 bases between. The CDR3 DNA is TGTGCCAGTAGTATTGATAGGGGGGGCACAGATACGCAGTATTTT. It specifies CASSIDRGGTDTQYF.

CDR3 residues: CASSMLGTATNSPLHF. CDR3 DNA: TGTGCCAGTAGTATGCTGGGTACGGCTACCAATTCACCCCTCCACTTT. This chain connects TRBV2 to TRBJ1-6, with D unclear. With 9 bases removed from V and 7 bases from J, the gap between germline ends came to 22 bases. CDR3 size: 16 residues. Germline V lookup: CDR1 SNHLY, CDR2 FYNNEI.

As concerns this clonotype: An end of the junction differs from the germline gene, which may be a read error. The chain uses TRBV19 and TRBJ1-1, with a weak D call TRBD1 (5 bases). This CDR3 has 14 residues. The germline CDR1 and CDR2 sequences are LNHDA and SQIVND (reference sequence). The CDR3 region has the DNA TGTGCCAGCATTAAGACAGAAACGAACACTGAAGTTTTCTTT. This encodes CASIKTETNTEVFF. Full variable domain (remainder filled in from reference TRBV19 and TRBJ1-1): DGGITQSPKYLFRKEGQNVTLSCEQNLNHDAMYWYRQDPGQGLRLIYYSQIVNDFQKGDIAEGYSVSREKKESFPLTVTSAQKNPTAFYLCASIKTETNTEVFFGQGTRLTVV.

This clonotype was observed many times. The genes are TRBV7-6 and TRBJ2-3; TRBD2 might be the D (5 bases). Trimming left V 2 bases short and J 4 bases short, with 10 bases between. The CDR3 has 14 residues. Per the germline V gene, CDR1 is SGHVS and CDR2 is FNYEAQ. The CDR3 DNA reads as TGTGCCAGCAGCTTAACCCCCGGGGCAGATACGCAGTATTTT. The encoded protein is CASSLTPGADTQYF.

This chain connects TRBV12-5 to TRBJ2-5; D is perhaps TRBD1 (5 bases). CDR1 is LGHNT and CDR2 is FRNRAP in the germline V gene. The CDR3 is made up of 14 amino acids. V lost 5 bases to trimming and J lost 2 bases, with 12 bases between them. The CDR3 here is CASGETDRQETQYF. The CDR3, as DNA: TGTGCTAGTGGTGAAACCGACAGACAAGAGACCCAGTACTTC. The whole variable domain, remainder taken from reference TRBV12-5 and TRBJ2-5, is DARVTQTPRHKVTEMGQEVTMRCQPILGHNTVFWYRQTMMQGLELLAYFRNRAPLDDSGMPKDRFSAEMPDATLATLKIQPSEPRDSAVYFCASGETDRQETQYFGPGTRLLVL.

There are many counts of this clonotype. The CDR3 spells CASSLGRGQNTGELFF. The CDR3 DNA sequence: TGTGCCAGCAGCTTGGGCCGGGGCCAGAACACCGGGGAGCTGTTTTTT. The V gene is TRBV5-8, the J gene TRBJ2-2, with D perhaps matching TRBD1 or TRBD2 (5 bases each). V was clipped by 0 bases and J by 1 base, with 10 bases between them. The germline CDR1 and CDR2 sequences are SGHTS and YDEGEE. This CDR3 region has 16 residues. The whole variable domain, remainder taken from reference TRBV5-8 and TRBJ2-2, is EAGVTQSPTHLIKTRGQQATLRCSPISGHTSVYWYQQALGLGLQFLLWYDEGEERNRGNFPPRFSGRQFPNYSSELNVNALELEDSALYLCASSLGRGQNTGELFFGEGSRLTVL.